The clone carrying this T cell receptor beta chain appeared a few times. Its antigen remains unidentified. These data originate in a study of identical twins. Unique molecular identifiers were present on the cDNA, which also gained a universal primer site by template switching. TCRdb recomputed calls from the 5' RACE reads with MiXCR, one row per CDR3 protein. There are fewer than 250,000 distinct CDR3 sequences in the sample; approximately 8% occur only once, and under 6.5% lies in the top ten. Broader study findings: Cord blood's abundant beta clonotypes had fewer insertions, unlike memory repertoires. Among beta out-of-frame sequences, excess sharing between twins appeared weaker.

The V and J ends lost 4 bases and 6 bases respectively, with 13 bases between them. Germline assignment: CDR1 SGDLS and CDR2 YYNGEE. CDR3 length: 13 residues. The data were also submitted as part of a second study, on yellow fever vaccine responses in identical twins.

Sequencing used CD8+ T cells sorted from blood. The V call is TRBV9, the J call TRBJ1-2; D is perhaps TRBD1 (6 bases). This TCR came from a woman aged 18-29 years in good health. CDR3 amino acids: CASSPGTFHGYTF. The CDR3 DNA reads as TGTGCCAGCAGCCCCGGGACATTCCATGGCTACACCTTC.